In its sample, the clone carrying this TCR beta chain was seen many times. Antigen unknown. This specimen comes from a study of T cells after yellow fever vaccination. Study-wide context: Libraries from low-cell-number fractions were prepared with the SMART-Seq v4 Ultra Low Input RNA kit.

The CDR3 has 15 residues. The V gene end was trimmed by 0 bases and the J gene end by 3 bases; junction bases not matched to a gene: 4. Study conclusions and caveats: Overall, a small share of clonotypes was seen in both CD4 and CD8 compartments. Most clones from primary vaccination were detected again post-booster (roughly 96% CD4, about 88% CD8).

TCR cDNA, made by 5'RACE template switching, carried an added universal primer site and UMIs. TCRdb itself ran the 5' RACE reads through MiXCR, one entry per CDR3 protein. The table has around 250,000 distinct CDR3 sequences, about 7% seen once. The V gene is TRBV6-7, the J gene TRBJ2-7, with 8 bases lining up with TRBD1. TRBV6-7 is recorded as an ORF, its role being uncertain. Sample: CD4+ T cells sorted from PBMCs, taken 15 days after the yellow fever booster vaccination. The origin of this receptor is a man aged 25-45 years who received the YFV17D yellow fever vaccine. The chain's CDR3 is CASSYSTGALYEQYF. The DNA of the CDR3 is TGTGCCAGCAGTTACTCGACAGGGGCCCTCTACGAGCAGTACTTC.